This entry concerns a single T cell receptor (beta chain). In its sample, this clonotype was seen many times. Its antigen target is currently unknown. No base quality values were provided; no much bigger clone lies one nucleotide off. Sequences LGHNA (CDR1) and YNFKEQ (CDR2) are obtained from the germline V gene. The junction shows trimming of 4 bases on V and 2 bases on J, plus 9 bases between the germline ends. The CDR3 holds 13 amino acids from the cysteine to the phenylalanine. Of the read, only the CDR3 DNA is kept; its 39 bases are in frame from base 1. The TCR beta CDR3 regions were amplified from RNA transcripts. For the first round of RT-PCR on the TCR CDR3, the HTBI primer set was used together with the Qiagen OneStep RT-PCR kit. Libraries were constructed in a second round of multiplex PCR, after which size selection and purification were performed. Libraries were sequenced paired-end with 100 bp reads on an Illumina HiSeq2000. Processing in the source paper ran as follows. SOAPnuke was used to process the raw data, removing reads that contained adapters or uncalled bases, had a mean Phred below 15, or lacked an exact match to the constant primer or identifier. High-quality paired reads were merged using COPE v1.2.5, and each unique nucleotide sequence was defined as a clonotype. MiTCR v1.1 was used to align clonotypes to the IMGT TRBV, TRBD and TRBJ reference segments. Analysis was restricted to V-J combinations with a frequency above 0.0001, which covered roughly 99% of repertoires. A TCS score was defined as the ratio between F50 (clonal expansion) and ExV (chaos), using BLOSUM62-based TCRdist between CDR3 peptides within each V-J. Welch's t-statistics and random forest reduced 450 to 600 V-J features to fewer than 15, which were used in a naive Bayes classifier (R e1071). TCRdb cleaned the public reads at Q25 with fastp, built clones with MiXCR and kept in-frame beta chains. Every distinct CDR3 protein forms one entry, paired with its most common genes and DNA. Clone size and V and J calls follow TCRdb, not the original study. In all, the sample holds 200,000 to 300,000 distinct CDR3 sequences, and more than 20% of those were seen once. The biggest ten clones account for under 40% of the sample.

The entry originates in a study of T cells in Graves' hyperthyroidism and ophthalmopathy (dated by TCRdb to about 2019). At the level of the whole study: Peripheral blood was collected at initial diagnosis, before any treatment. The paper describes TCR Vbeta CDR3 sequencing of 140 or so peripheral blood samples, made up of some 40 ophthalmopathy patients, approximately 76 hyperthyroidism patients and 17 progressor patients. The 100 discovery patients were randomly divided into training and test sets at a 7:3 ratio. Prospective prediction of ophthalmopathy was tested in an independent validation cohort of approximately 19 hyperthyroidism patients and 17 patients who later progressed to ophthalmopathy. To identify distinguishing TCR V-J signatures, a discovery cohort of around 100 patients was used, comprising under 45 with Graves' ophthalmopathy and some 60 with stable Graves' hyperthyroidism. The study also compared thyroid tissue and blood T-cell repertoires from roughly six Graves' hyperthyroidism patients. Following sampling, methimazole starting at 30 mg daily was given to hyperthyroidism patients, and high-dose intravenous methylprednisolone was given to ophthalmopathy patients.

Overall study outcomes, separate from this receptor: Most expanded thyroid clonotypes (frequency above 0.001) were also detected in blood, suggesting blood repertoires may reflect thyroid immune responses. In cross-validation, a model built on a 13 V-J signature told ophthalmopathy apart from stable hyperthyroidism with approximately 91% sensitivity and about 81% specificity, and in testing the same model reached 80%/75%. During validation, the model predicted progression to ophthalmopathy a median of approximately six months ahead of onset, with 60% to 71% sensitivity and under 85% specificity. Sample size was not statistically predetermined, and blinding of investigators to group allocation was not performed.

Ophthalmopathy patients had moderately to severely active disease, with a Clinical Activity Score of 3 or more, a NOSPECS grade of 4 or more, and a disease duration of less than 3 months. Any patient with an uncontrolled infection, another autoimmune disease, pregnancy or lactation was excluded. Clinical symptoms, serum thyroxine and TRAb, thyroid ultrasound, and orbital computed tomography formed the basis for the diagnoses. PBMCs were isolated from 8 to 10 ml of fresh peripheral blood by Ficoll-Paque density gradient centrifugation. Trizol reagent was used to extract total RNA, and RNA quality was then checked on an Agilent 2100 Bioanalyzer.

This sequence originates from a woman aged 40-49 years with Graves' ophthalmopathy. Material for sequencing was blood. The rearrangement combines TRBV4-2 with TRBJ2-7; too little of a D gene remains to name it. The CDR3 is CASSPRVTYEQYF. The sequenced DNA: TGTGCCAGCAGCCCCCGCGTTACCTACGAGCAGTACTTC.